The TCR beta chain described here comes from a study of neurological immune-mediated disorders. The cDNA was generated by 5'RACE with 10-nucleotide random UMIs. TCRdb ran MiXCR on the 5' RACE reads and lists one entry per CDR3 protein. The repertoire holds roughly 50,000 distinct CDR3 sequences, with about 25% as singletons. Ten or more counts support this clonotype. The V and J ends lost 2 bases and 8 bases respectively, with 16 bases between them. This CDR3 is built from 14 residues. The germline V gene encodes CDR1 DFQATT and CDR2 SNEGSKA (reference sequence). The receptor was isolated from a woman between 70 and 85 years old in good health. This rearrangement joins TRBV20-1 to TRBJ2-1; D unresolved. The sequencing sample was made of PBMCs. The CDR3 is CSARSQVLRYEQFF. The CDR3 bases are TGCAGTGCTAGAAGTCAGGTTCTACGGTATGAGCAGTTCTTC.